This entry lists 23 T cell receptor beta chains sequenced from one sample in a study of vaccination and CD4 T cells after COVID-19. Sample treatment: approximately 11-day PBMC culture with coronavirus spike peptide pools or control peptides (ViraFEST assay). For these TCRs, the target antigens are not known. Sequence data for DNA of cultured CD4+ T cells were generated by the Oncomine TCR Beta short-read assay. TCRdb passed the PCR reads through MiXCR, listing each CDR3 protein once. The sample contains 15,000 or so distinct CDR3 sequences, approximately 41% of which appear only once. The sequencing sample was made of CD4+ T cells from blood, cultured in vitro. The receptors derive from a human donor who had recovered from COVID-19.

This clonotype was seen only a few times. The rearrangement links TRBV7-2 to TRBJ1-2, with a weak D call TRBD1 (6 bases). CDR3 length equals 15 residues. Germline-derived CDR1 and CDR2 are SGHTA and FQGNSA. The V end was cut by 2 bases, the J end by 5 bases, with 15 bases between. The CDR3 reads CASSLSLRGLYGYTF. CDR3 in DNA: TGTGCCAGCAGCTTAAGCCTCAGGGGATTATATGGCTACACCTTC.

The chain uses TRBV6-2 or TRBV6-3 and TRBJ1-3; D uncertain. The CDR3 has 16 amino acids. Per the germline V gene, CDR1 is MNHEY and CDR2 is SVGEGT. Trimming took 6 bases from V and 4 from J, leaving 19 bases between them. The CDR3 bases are TGTGCCAGCAGCGGTTTATTTGGCTCCATCGGAAACACCATATATTTT. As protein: CASSGLFGSIGNTIYF.

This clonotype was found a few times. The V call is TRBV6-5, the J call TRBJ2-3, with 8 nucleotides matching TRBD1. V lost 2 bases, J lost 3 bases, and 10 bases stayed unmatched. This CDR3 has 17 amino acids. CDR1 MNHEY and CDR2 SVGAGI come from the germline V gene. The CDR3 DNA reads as TGTGCCAGCAGTTACCAGGGGGCGGGAAAGTGGACAGATACGCAGTATTTT. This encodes CASSYQGAGKWTDTQYF.

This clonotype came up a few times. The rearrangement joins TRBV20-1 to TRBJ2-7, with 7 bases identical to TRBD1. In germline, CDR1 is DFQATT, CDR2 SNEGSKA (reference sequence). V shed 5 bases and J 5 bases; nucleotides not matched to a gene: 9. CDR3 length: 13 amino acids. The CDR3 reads CSAQRQGTNEQYF. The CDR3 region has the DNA TGCAGTGCTCAAAGACAGGGAACGAACGAGCAGTACTTC.

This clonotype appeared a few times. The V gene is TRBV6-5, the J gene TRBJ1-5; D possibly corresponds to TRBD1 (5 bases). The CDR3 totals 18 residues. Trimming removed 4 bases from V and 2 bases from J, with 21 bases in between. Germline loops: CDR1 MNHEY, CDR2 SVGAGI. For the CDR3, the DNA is TGTGCCAGCAGTTTCCCGCGGGACCGGAGGTATGGCAATCAGCCCCAGCATTTT. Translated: CASSFPRDRRYGNQPQHF.

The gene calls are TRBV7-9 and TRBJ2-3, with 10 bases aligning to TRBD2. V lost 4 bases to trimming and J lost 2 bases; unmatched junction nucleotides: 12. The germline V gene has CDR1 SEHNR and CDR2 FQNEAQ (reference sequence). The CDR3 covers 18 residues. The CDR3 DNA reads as TGTGCCAGCAGCTCCGAGCGGCTAGCGGGAGCTCTCACAGATACGCAGTATTTT. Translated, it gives CASSSERLAGALTDTQYF.

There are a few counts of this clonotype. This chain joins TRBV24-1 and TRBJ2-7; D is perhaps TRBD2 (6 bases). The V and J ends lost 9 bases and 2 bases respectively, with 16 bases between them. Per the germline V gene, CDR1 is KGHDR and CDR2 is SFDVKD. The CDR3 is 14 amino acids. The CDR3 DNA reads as TGTGCCACCCAAGGGACTTCAGGACCCTACGAGCAGTACTTC. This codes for CATQGTSGPYEQYF.

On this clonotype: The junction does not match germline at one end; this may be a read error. CDR3 bases: TGTGCCAACAGTTTACGGACAGGGGGAAACATTCAGTACTTC. It encodes CANSLRTGGNIQYF. This chain joins TRBV12-3 or TRBV12-4 and TRBJ2-4; 10 bases are shared with TRBD1. The CDR3 has 14 residues.

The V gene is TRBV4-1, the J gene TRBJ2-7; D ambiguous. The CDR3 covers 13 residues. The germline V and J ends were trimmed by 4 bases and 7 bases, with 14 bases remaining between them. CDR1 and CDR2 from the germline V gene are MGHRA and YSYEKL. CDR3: CASSRLRSEEQYF. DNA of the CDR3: TGCGCCAGCAGCCGCTTGCGGTCGGAAGAGCAGTACTTC.

The CDR3 reads CASTYRGSYEQYF. CDR3 DNA: TGTGCCAGCACGTACAGGGGTTCCTACGAGCAGTACTTC. V usage is TRBV2 and J usage is TRBJ2-7, with 7 nucleotides matching TRBD1. The trim removed 7 bases at V and 1 base at J, leaving 4 bases unmatched. This CDR3 region has 13 residues. Germline V CDR1 and CDR2: SNHLY, FYNNEI.

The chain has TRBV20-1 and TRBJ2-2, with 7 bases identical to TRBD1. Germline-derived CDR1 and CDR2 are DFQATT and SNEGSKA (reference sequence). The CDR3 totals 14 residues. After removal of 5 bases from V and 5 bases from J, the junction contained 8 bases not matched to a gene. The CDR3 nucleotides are TGCAGTGCTCGGAACGCACAGGGGACCGGGGAGCTGTTTTTT. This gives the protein CSARNAQGTGELFF.

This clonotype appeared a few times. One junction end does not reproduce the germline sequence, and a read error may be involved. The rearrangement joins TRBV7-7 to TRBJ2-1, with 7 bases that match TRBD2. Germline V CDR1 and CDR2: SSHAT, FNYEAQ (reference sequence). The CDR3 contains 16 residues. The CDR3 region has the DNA TGTGCTAGCAGCTTTGGTTCTAGCGGTTCCTACAATGAGCAGTTCTTC. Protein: CASSFGSSGSYNEQFF.

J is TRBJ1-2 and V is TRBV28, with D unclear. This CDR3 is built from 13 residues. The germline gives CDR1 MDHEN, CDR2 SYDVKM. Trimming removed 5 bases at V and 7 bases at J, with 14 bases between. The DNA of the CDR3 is TGTGCCAGCAGTGAGGGAGTCCTCAGTGGCTACACCTTC. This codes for CASSEGVLSGYTF.

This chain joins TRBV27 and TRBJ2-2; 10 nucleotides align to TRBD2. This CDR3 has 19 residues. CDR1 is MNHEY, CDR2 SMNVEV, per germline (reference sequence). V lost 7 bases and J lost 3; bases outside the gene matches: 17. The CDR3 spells CASTRGRTSGAGHTGELFF. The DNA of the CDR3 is TGTGCCAGCACCAGGGGTAGGACTAGCGGAGCGGGGCACACCGGGGAGCTGTTTTTT.

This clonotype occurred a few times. The CDR3 is CASSLGAGRADTQYF. The CDR3 region has the DNA TGTGCCAGCAGTTTGGGCGCAGGTAGGGCAGATACGCAGTATTTT. The rearrangement links TRBV6-5 to TRBJ2-3; D is unresolved. Trimming stripped 4 bases from V and 4 bases from J, with 15 bases between. The CDR3 consists of 15 residues. Germline V gives CDR1 MNHEY, CDR2 SVGAGI.

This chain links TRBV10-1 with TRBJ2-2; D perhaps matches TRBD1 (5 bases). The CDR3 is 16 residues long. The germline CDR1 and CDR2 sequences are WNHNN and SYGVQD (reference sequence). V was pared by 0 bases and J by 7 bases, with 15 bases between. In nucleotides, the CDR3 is TGCGCCAGCAGTGAGTCAAGCCTTTTAAGGGGCGGGGAGCTGTTTTTT. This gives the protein CASSESSLLRGGELFF.

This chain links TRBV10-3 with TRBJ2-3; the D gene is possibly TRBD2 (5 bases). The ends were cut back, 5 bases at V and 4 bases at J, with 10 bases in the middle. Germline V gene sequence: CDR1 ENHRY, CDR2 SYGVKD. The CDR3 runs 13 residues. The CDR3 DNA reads TGTGCCATCAGTCCCGGACTCCCAGATACGCAGTATTTT. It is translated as CAISPGLPDTQYF.

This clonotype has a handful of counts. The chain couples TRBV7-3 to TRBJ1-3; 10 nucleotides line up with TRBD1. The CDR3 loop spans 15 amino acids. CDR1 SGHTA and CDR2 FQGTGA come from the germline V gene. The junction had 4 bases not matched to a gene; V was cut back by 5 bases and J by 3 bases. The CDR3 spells CASSRTGGDGNTIYF. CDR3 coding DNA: TGTGCCAGCAGCCGGACAGGGGGAGATGGAAACACCATATATTTT.

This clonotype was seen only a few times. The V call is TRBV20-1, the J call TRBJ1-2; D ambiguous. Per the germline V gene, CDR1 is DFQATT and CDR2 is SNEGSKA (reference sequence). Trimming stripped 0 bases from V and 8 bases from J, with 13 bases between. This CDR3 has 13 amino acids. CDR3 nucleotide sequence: TGCAGTGCTAGAGATCCGTTCGGGGTAGGCTACACCTTC. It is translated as CSARDPFGVGYTF.

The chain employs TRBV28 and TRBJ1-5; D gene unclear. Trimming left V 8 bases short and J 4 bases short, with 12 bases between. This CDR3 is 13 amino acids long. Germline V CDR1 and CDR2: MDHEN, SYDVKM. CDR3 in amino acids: CASLFQLNQPQHF. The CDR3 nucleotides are TGTGCCAGCCTTTTTCAGCTAAATCAGCCCCAGCATTTT.

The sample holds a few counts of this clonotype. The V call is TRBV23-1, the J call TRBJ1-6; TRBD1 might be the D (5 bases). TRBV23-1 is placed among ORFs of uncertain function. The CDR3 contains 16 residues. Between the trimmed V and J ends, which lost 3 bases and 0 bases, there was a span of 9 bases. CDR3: CASSHNRSSYNSPLHF. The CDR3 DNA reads TGCGCCAGCAGTCATAACAGGAGCTCCTATAATTCACCCCTCCACTTT.

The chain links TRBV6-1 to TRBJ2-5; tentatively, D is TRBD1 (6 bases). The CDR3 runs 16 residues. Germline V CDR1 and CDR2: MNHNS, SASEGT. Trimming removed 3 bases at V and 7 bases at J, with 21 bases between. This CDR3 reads CASSDPGQQGLGTQYF. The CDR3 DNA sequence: TGTGCCAGCAGTGACCCGGGACAACAGGGTTTGGGGACCCAGTACTTC.

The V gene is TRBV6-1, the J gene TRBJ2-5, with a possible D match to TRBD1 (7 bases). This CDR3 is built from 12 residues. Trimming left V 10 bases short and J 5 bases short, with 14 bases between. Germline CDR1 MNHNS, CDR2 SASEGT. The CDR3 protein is CATAGGRETQYF. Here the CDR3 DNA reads TGTGCCACGGCAGGGGGGAGGGAGACCCAGTACTTC.